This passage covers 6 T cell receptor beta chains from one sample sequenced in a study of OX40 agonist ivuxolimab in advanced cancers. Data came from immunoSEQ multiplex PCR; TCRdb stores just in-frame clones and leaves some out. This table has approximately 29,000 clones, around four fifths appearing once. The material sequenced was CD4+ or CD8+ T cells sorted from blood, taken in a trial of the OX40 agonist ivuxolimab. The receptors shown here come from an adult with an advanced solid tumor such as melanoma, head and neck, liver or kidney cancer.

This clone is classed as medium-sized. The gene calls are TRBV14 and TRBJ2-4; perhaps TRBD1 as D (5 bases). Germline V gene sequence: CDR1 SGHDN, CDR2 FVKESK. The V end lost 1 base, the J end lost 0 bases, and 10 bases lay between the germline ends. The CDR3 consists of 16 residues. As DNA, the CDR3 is TGTGCCAGCAGCCAAGCCACCGGACAAGCCAAAAACATTCAGTACTTC. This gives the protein CASSQATGQAKNIQYF.

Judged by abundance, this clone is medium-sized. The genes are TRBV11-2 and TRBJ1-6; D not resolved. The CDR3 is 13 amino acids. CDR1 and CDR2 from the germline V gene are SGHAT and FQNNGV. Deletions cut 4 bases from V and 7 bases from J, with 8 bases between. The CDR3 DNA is TGTGCCAGCAGCTCAGAGGCGAATTCACCCCTCCACTTT. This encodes CASSSEANSPLHF. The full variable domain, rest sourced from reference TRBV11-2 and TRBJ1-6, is EAGVAQSPRYKIIEKRQSVAFWCNPISGHATLYWYQQILGQGPKLLIQFQNNGVVDDSQLPKDRFSAERLKGVDSTLKIQPAKLEDSAVYLCASSSEANSPLHFGNGTRLTVT.

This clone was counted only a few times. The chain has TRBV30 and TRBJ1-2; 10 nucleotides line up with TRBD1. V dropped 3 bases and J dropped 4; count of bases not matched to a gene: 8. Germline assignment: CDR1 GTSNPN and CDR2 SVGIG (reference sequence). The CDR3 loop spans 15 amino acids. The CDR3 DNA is TGTGCCTGGAGCGCGCCTGACAGGGGGCTCTATGGCTACACCTTC. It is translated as CAWSAPDRGLYGYTF.

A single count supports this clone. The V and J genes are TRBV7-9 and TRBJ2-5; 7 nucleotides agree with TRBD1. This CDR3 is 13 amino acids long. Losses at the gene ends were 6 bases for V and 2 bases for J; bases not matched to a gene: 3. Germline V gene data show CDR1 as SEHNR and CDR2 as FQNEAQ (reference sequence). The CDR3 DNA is TGTGCCAGCAGTCCGACAGGGCAAGAGACCCAGTACTTC. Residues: CASSPTGQETQYF.

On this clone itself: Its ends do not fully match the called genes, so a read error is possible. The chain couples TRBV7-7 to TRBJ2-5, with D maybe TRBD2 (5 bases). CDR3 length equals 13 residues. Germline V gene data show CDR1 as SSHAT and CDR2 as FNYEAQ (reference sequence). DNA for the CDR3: TGTGCTAGCAGCCCCGCGGGCCCCGAGACCCAGTACTTC. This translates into CASSPAGPETQYF.

The CDR3 spells CASSLASTSGAYEQYF. The CDR3 nucleotides read TGTGCCAGCAGCTTAGCTTCGACTAGCGGGGCGTACGAGCAGTACTTC. V is TRBV13 and J is TRBJ2-7; 11 nucleotides agree with TRBD2. The CDR3 length is 16 residues. Germline V CDR1 and CDR2: PRHDT, FYEKMQ (reference sequence). The trim removed 1 base at V and 4 bases at J, leaving 6 bases unmatched.